This T cell receptor (beta chain) comes out of a study of glioma-infiltrating T cells after dendritic cell vaccination. This CDR3 comprises 15 residues. Unmatched junction bases numbered 9, after V lost 5 bases and J lost 3 bases. Germline values: CDR1 MDHEN, CDR2 SYDVKM. The method was immunoSEQ multiplex PCR; TCRdb's version includes in-frame clones alone and lacks a portion of them. The sample contains around 100,000 clones, 83% of which appear only once. Time point reported: after dendritic cell vaccination, including at tumor progression/relapse. The rearrangement uses TRBV28 and TRBJ2-5, with 7 bases aligning to TRBD1. This sequence originates from a human donor with glioblastoma. The sample in question was blood, obtained after dendritic cell vaccination. CDR3 DNA: TGTGCCAGCAGTCCCCTTCCGACAGGGAAAGAGACCCAGTACTTC. This gives the protein CASSPLPTGKETQYF. Full variable domain (remainder filled in from reference TRBV28 and TRBJ2-5): DVKVTQSSRYLVKRTGEKVFLECVQDMDHENMFWYRQDPGLGLRLIYFSYDVKMKEKGDIPEGYSVSREKKERFSLILESASTNQTSMYLCASSPLPTGKETQYFGPGTRLLVL.